This T cell receptor beta chain was profiled in a study of cytomegalovirus exposure and HLA in healthy donors. Study results and limitations: HLA-A and HLA-B allele assignments for most subjects were reportedly predicted accurately using TCR beta sequences. Across donors, most TCRs were seen rarely, yet some public ones were widespread. Reports showed the classifier diagnosing cytomegalovirus status with high specificity and sensitivity.

Comments on this clone: Its antigen is currently unknown.

Germline-derived CDR1 and CDR2 are LGHNA and YNFKEQ. V gave up 1 base and J gave up 8 bases, with 18 bases separating them. This CDR3 is built from 16 residues. Researchers ran the PCR with 60 Vbeta and 13 Jbeta primers. The protocol was immunoSEQ multiplex PCR, while the TCRdb copy is restricted to in-frame clones and leaves out a portion. Its listing shows about 160,000 clones. This TCR derives from a man aged 25-40 years in good health and CMV-seronegative. V gene TRBV4-2 combines with J gene TRBJ1-5; D might be TRBD1 (5 bases). The sample comprised PBMCs. The CDR3 coding sequence is TGTGCCAGCAGCCAAGTCGGGCAGGGTCCTATAGAGCCCCAGCATTTT. The encoded protein is CASSQVGQGPIEPQHF.